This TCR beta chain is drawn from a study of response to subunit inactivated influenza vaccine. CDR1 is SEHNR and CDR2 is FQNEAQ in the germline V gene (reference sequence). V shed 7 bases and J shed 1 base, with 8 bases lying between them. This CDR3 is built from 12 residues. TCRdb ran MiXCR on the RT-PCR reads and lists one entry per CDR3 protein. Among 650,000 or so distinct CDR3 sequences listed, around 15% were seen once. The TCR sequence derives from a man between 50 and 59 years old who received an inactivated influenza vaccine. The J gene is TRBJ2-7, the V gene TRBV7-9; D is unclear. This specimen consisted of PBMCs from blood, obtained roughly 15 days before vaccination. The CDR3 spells CASTLTSYEQYF. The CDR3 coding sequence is TGTGCCAGCACCCTGACTTCCTACGAGCAGTACTTC. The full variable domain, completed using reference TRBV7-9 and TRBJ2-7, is DTGVSQNPRHKITKRGQNVTFRCDPISEHNRLYWYRQTLGQGPEFLTYFQNEAQLEKSRLLSDRFSAERPKGSFSTLEIQRTEQGDSAMYLCASTLTSYEQYFGPGTRLTVT.